The clone carrying this T cell receptor (beta chain) has a handful of counts. The target antigen is unknown. Sequencing was performed with immunoSEQ multiplex PCR; in TCRdb, only in-frame clones are kept and a portion is missing. The sample consists of roughly 120,000 clones, approximately 80% of them appearing once. CDR3 length equals 15 residues. Germline V gene sequence: CDR1 SGDLS, CDR2 YYNGEE. Trimming took off 0 bases at V and 9 bases at J, with 13 bases between the two ends. The sample belongs to a study of radiotherapy plus CTLA-4 blockade in lung cancer. Findings of the study overall: After radiotherapy and ipilimumab, tumor-derived clones expanded in peripheral blood.

This clonotype was obtained from a human donor with non-small cell lung cancer that progressed on radiotherapy plus ipilimumab. Some clones in this sample may be carry-over from other donors' samples. The starting material was peripheral blood, obtained from a patient treated with radiotherapy plus ipilimumab. V and J are TRBV9 and TRBJ1-6; TRBD1 might be the D (5 bases). CDR3 protein: CASSVDPGLASPLHF. The CDR3 DNA follows: TGTGCCAGCAGCGTAGACCCAGGGTTAGCTTCACCCCTCCACTTT.